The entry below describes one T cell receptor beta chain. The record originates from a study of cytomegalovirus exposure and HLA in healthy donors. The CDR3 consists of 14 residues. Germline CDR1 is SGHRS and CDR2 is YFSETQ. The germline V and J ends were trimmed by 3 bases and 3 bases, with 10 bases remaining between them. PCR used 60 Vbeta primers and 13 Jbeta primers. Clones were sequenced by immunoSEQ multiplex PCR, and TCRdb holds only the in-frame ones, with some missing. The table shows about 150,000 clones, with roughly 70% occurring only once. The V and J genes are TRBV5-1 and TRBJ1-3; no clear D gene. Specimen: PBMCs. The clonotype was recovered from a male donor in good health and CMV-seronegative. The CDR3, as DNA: TGCGCCAGCAGCTCCTCCTTCAGTGGAAACACCATATATTTT. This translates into CASSSSFSGNTIYF.